This note documents a single T cell receptor beta chain sequence. Its target is unknown. This record comes from a study of radiation and T cells in renal cell carcinoma. Generated by immunoSEQ multiplex PCR, the TCRdb table keeps only in-frame clones and is missing some. The profile shows tens of thousands of clones, about 85% of them singletons. V dropped 3 bases and J dropped 0 bases, with 14 bases sitting between them. This CDR3 spans 16 amino acids. Germline V gene lookup returns CDR1 SNHLY and CDR2 FYNNEI. Sample time point: blood 4 weeks post-SBRT, at nephrectomy. Sample treatment: 15 Gy SBRT to primary tumor, nephrectomy 4 weeks later. After SBRT, blood was collected at 2 and 4 weeks, plus baseline. The tumor was a clear cell renal cell carcinoma. Study-wide results and caveats: No pretreatment tumor biopsies were available for baseline clonotypes. From baseline, blood top tumor clonotypes peaked at 2 weeks post-radiation.

The TCR sequence derives from a man aged 50-60 years with renal cell carcinoma. The source was blood, collected from a patient whose treatment included radiotherapy and nephrectomy. V usage is TRBV2 and J usage is TRBJ1-1, with D possibly TRBD1 on 6 matching bases. The CDR3 region is CASSEDLRGMNTEAFF. The CDR3 nucleotides are TGTGCCAGCAGTGAGGACCTCAGGGGTATGAACACTGAAGCTTTCTTT.